Described below is a single TCR beta chain sequence and its context. This record belongs to a study of technical replicates of blood from several donors. The CDR3 sequence is 16 residues long. CDR1 is MNHEY and CDR2 is SMNVEV in the germline V gene (reference sequence). V shed 6 bases and J shed 3 bases, with 21 bases lying between them. The data were produced by immunoSEQ multiplex PCR, yet TCRdb's version contains in-frame clones alone and is incomplete. Counted here are over 70,000 clones, approximately 95% occurring once; the ten biggest clones make up less than 0.35%. What was sequenced was T cells isolated from PBMCs. This sequence joins TRBV27 and TRBJ2-7; D perhaps matches TRBD1 (6 bases). The sequence was obtained from a human donor in good health. This chain's CDR3 is CASSRLQGNRDYEQYF. Written as DNA, the CDR3 is TGTGCCAGCAGCCGTCTACAGGGAAATAGAGACTACGAGCAGTACTTC.